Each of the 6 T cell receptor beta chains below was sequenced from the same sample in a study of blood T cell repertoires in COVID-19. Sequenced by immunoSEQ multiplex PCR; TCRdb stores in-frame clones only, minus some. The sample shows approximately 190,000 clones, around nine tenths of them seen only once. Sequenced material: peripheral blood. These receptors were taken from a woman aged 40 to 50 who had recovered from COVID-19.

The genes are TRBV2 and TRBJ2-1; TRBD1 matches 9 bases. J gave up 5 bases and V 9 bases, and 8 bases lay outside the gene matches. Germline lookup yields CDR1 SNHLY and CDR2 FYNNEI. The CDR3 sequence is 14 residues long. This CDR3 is CASGGTGWDNEQFF. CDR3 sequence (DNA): TGTGCCAGTGGGGGGACAGGGTGGGACAATGAGCAGTTCTTC.

Written as DNA, the CDR3 is TGTGCCAGCAGCTTGACATTCCAAGAGACCCAGTACTTC. Translated, it gives CASSLTFQETQYF. The V and J genes are TRBV5-8 and TRBJ2-5; D remains ambiguous. Deletions cut 1 base from V and 1 base from J, with 5 bases between. The CDR3 length is 13 residues. Germline V gene data show CDR1 as SGHTS and CDR2 as YDEGEE. The entire variable domain, with the rest obtained from reference TRBV5-8 and TRBJ2-5, is as follows: EAGVTQSPTHLIKTRGQQATLRCSPISGHTSVYWYQQALGLGLQFLLWYDEGEERNRGNFPPRFSGRQFPNYSSELNVNALELEDSALYLCASSLTFQETQYFGPGTRLLVL.

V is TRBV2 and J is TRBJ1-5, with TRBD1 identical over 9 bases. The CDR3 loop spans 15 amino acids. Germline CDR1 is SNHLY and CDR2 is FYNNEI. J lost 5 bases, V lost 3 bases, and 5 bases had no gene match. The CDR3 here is CASSESGQGYQPQHF. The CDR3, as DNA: TGTGCCAGCAGTGAGTCGGGACAGGGATATCAGCCCCAGCATTTT.

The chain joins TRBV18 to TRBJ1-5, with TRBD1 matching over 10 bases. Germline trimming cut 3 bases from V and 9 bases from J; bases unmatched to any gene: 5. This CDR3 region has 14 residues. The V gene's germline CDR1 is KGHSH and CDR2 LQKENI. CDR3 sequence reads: CASSPGQGHWPQHF. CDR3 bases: TGTGCCAGCTCACCGGGACAGGGGCATTGGCCCCAGCATTTT.

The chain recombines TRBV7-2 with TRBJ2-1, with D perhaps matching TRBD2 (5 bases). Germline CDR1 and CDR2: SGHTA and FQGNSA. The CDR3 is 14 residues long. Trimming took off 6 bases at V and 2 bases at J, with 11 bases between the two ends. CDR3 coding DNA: TGTGCCAGCAGGGCTAGCAGGACCTACAATGAGCAGTTCTTC. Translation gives CASRASRTYNEQFF. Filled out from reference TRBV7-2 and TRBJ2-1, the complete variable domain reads GAGVSQSPSNKVTEKGKDVELRCDPISGHTALYWYRQSLGQGLEFLIYFQGNSAPDKSGLPSDRFSAERTGGSVSTLTIQRTQQEDSAVYLCASRASRTYNEQFFGPGTRLTVL.

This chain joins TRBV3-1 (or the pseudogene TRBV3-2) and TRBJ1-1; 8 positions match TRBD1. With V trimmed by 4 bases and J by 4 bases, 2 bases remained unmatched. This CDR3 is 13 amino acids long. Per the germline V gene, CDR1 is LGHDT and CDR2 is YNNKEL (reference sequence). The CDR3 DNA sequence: TGTGCCAGCAGCCCACAGGGGGGCACTGAAGCTTTCTTT. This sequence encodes CASSPQGGTEAFF.